This T cell receptor beta chain was recorded in a study of cytomegalovirus exposure and HLA in healthy donors. The V and J ends lost 4 bases and 5 bases respectively, with 12 bases between them. The CDR3 loop spans 13 amino acids. From germline, CDR1 is LNHNV and CDR2 YYDKDF (reference sequence). The PCR was carried out with 60 Vbeta primers and 13 Jbeta primers. Measured with immunoSEQ multiplex PCR; TCRdb has only the in-frame clones, and not every one. The table has about 150,000 clones, around 79% seen once; the top ten hold approximately 8%. The sequenced sample was PBMCs. The rearrangement uses TRBV15 and TRBJ2-7; D is uncertain. This receptor was identified in a man under 40 in good health and CMV-seropositive. CDR3 in amino acids: CATSTPLHHEQYF. CDR3 bases: TGTGCCACCAGCACGCCTTTACATCACGAGCAGTACTTC.